This entry lists 3 T cell receptor beta chains sequenced from one sample in a study of blood T cells in healthy people across ages. A second PCR, run for roughly 7 to 11 cycles, used a sample-barcoded 5' primer plus a J-beta primer mix. Via MiXCR, TCRdb re-called the 5' RACE reads, giving one row per CDR3 protein. The repertoire holds under 2,000,000 distinct CDR3 sequences, with less than 50% as singletons. The specimen sequenced was blood. Receptors originate from a woman aged 40 to 49 in good health.

CDR3 sequence (DNA): TGTGCCATCAGTGAAAGGGGAGGAATGGACACTGAAGCTTTCTTT. Protein: CAISERGGMDTEAFF. The chain is built from TRBV10-3 and TRBJ1-1, with a tentative D call TRBD1 (5 bases). The length of the CDR3 is 15 residues. Germline V gives CDR1 ENHRY, CDR2 SYGVKD. V was shortened by 3 bases and J by 3 bases, with 14 bases between the two germline ends.

V gene TRBV20-1 combines with J gene TRBJ2-5; D might be TRBD2 (6 bases). This CDR3 has 13 residues. Germline V gene sequence: CDR1 DFQATT, CDR2 SNEGSKA (reference sequence). V lost 4 bases, J lost 4 bases, and 13 bases lay in between. The CDR3 reads CSAMASAGETQYF. DNA of the CDR3: TGCAGTGCTATGGCTAGCGCCGGAGAGACCCAGTACTTC.

The chain links TRBV28 to TRBJ2-5, with TRBD1 matching 10 bases. CDR3 length: 16 residues. Losses at the gene ends were 6 bases for V and 4 bases for J; bases not matched to a gene: 11. CDR1 is MDHEN and CDR2 is SYDVKM in the germline V gene. The CDR3 bases are TGTGCCAGCAGCGGGGACAGGGGCGATTTGATAGAGACCCAGTACTTC. Encoded protein: CASSGDRGDLIETQYF.